The 10 T cell receptor beta chains reported below all come from one sample, sequenced in a study of blood T cell repertoires in COVID-19. Profiling relied on immunoSEQ multiplex PCR, and the TCRdb table lists in-frame clones only, not all of them. The sample has some 160,000 clones; approximately 80% are singletons. Sequencing was carried out using peripheral blood. These receptor sequences come from a man aged 70-80 years who had recovered from COVID-19.

The chain links TRBV6-2 or TRBV6-3 to TRBJ2-1; the match to TRBD2 covers 7 bases. Trimming at V came to 2 bases and at J to 10 bases, leaving 2 bases not matched to a gene. Germline V gene sequence: CDR1 MNHEY, CDR2 SVGEGT. This CDR3 spans 12 amino acids. The CDR3 nucleotides read TGTGCCAGCAGTTACAGCGGGGTGGAGCAGTTCTTC. It translates to CASSYSGVEQFF.

This clone has more than one count but fewer than ten. The genes are TRBV6-2 or TRBV6-3 and TRBJ2-2; 9 positions match TRBD2. The trim removed 2 bases at V and 4 bases at J, leaving 11 bases unmatched. In germline, CDR1 is MNHEY, CDR2 SVGEGT. The CDR3 covers 18 residues. The CDR3 region is CASSYLGSGSLSTGELFF. The CDR3 DNA sequence: TGTGCCAGCAGTTACCTGGGTAGCGGGAGCTTAAGCACCGGGGAGCTGTTTTTT.

This chain joins TRBV11-2 and TRBJ2-7, with a weak D call TRBD2 (6 bases). V gave up 0 bases and J gave up 5 bases, with 14 bases separating them. The length of the CDR3 is 15 residues. Germline V gene lookup returns CDR1 SGHAT and CDR2 FQNNGV. CDR3 loop: CASSLDTPSVNEQYF. The CDR3 nucleotides are TGTGCCAGCAGCTTAGATACTCCTAGCGTTAACGAGCAGTACTTC.

The V gene is TRBV28, the J gene TRBJ2-3, with TRBD1 matching over 9 bases. With 5 bases clipped from V and 4 bases from J, the junction kept 10 bases outside the gene matches. The CDR3 covers 16 residues. CDR1 and CDR2 from the germline V gene are MDHEN and SYDVKM. CDR3 nucleotide sequence: TGTGCCAGCAGTCGACCAGGACAGGGGATAGCAGATACGCAGTATTTT. It yields the protein CASSRPGQGIADTQYF.

V and J are TRBV6-5 and TRBJ2-7, with TRBD1 matching 9 bases. The CDR3 loop spans 15 amino acids. V lost 6 bases to trimming and J lost 2 bases; unmatched junction nucleotides: 8. The germline gives CDR1 MNHEY, CDR2 SVGAGI. The CDR3 loop reads CASRGQGIGTYEQYF. The CDR3 coding sequence is TGTGCCAGCAGAGGACAGGGGATCGGTACCTACGAGCAGTACTTC.

This rearrangement joins TRBV21-1 to TRBJ1-2; the table names TRBD1, a call not compared with the DNA. TRBV21-1 is assigned pseudogene status. The CDR3 is made up of 13 amino acids. CDR3: CASSTKMGSGYTF. The CDR3 DNA sequence: TGTGCCAGCAGCACCAAAATGGGCTCTGGCTACACCTTC.

The chain employs TRBV30 and TRBJ1-5; the D gene is possibly TRBD1 (6 bases). The CDR3 contains 12 residues. Germline CDR1 is GTSNPN and CDR2 is SVGIG (reference sequence). V was cut by 3 bases and J by 16 bases, with 19 bases left in between. The CDR3 DNA reads as TGTGCCTGGAGCGCAAGCAGGGGTCCCAGCCATTTT. Its protein product is CAWSASRGPSHF.

The genes are TRBV5-6 and TRBJ1-4; TRBD1 aligns across 7 bases. The CDR3 is 15 amino acids. V shed 3 bases and J 2 bases; nucleotides not matched to a gene: 4. CDR1 is SGHDT and CDR2 is YYEEEE in the germline V gene. For the CDR3, the DNA is TGTGCCAGCAGCTCGTCGACAGGGACTAATGAAAAACTGTTTTTT. Its protein product is CASSSSTGTNEKLFF.

The chain employs TRBV19 and TRBJ1-1; D gene ambiguous. Deletions cut 3 bases from V and 1 base from J, with 6 bases between. Germline V gene lookup returns CDR1 LNHDA and CDR2 SQIVND (reference sequence). This CDR3 comprises 13 residues. Here the CDR3 reads CASSMAWNTEAFF. Written as DNA, the CDR3 is TGTGCCAGTAGTATGGCCTGGAACACTGAAGCTTTCTTT.

The chain employs TRBV9 and TRBJ2-1, with a possible D match to TRBD2 (5 bases). V was pared by 10 bases and J by 5 bases, with 13 bases between. This CDR3 is built from 12 residues. The V gene's germline CDR1 is SGDLS and CDR2 YYNGEE. The CDR3 is CAAGRGNNEQFF. The DNA for the CDR3 is TGTGCCGCTGGGAGAGGAAACAATGAGCAGTTCTTC.